Reported below is one TCR beta chain. This clonotype was seen repeatedly, ten times or more. The target of this receptor is not known. It has no much larger one-base neighbor in the sample; base qualities were not kept. This specimen belongs to a study of neurological immune-mediated disorders (dated by TCRdb to about 2019). In the study overall: Among the 35 or so multiple sclerosis patients, approximately 30 had relapsing-remitting MS and 3 had secondary progressive MS. The cohort comprised 68 subjects: roughly 14 HAM/TSP patients, 35 or so multiple sclerosis patients and about 20 healthy controls. Longitudinal samples, technical triplicates and paired sorted CD4+ and CD8+ T-cell subsets, alongside PBMC samples, were included among the approximately 110 TCR-beta libraries. Peripheral blood TCR-beta repertoires from patients with HTLV-I-associated myelopathy (HAM/TSP), patients with multiple sclerosis, and healthy controls were compared in the study using UMI-based sequencing.

The CDR3 covers 15 residues, taking in both the cysteine and the phenylalanine. Solely the CDR3 DNA is kept, with 45 bases framed from the first base. The V and J ends are trimmed by 4 bases and 7 bases, leaving 19 bases between them. cDNA synthesis used template-switch 5'RACE with a primer carrying a 10-nucleotide random unique molecular identifier tagging each TCR transcript. Over 180 million TCR-beta sequences, covering 15-18 subjects, were produced in each sequencing run. Total RNA was extracted with the RNeasy kit. The KAPA Real-time Library Amplification kit was used to amplify TCR-beta VDJ regions with primers for the TCR constant region and the 5'RACE anchor. A first PCR added sample indexes and Illumina adaptors, and a second PCR then raised library yield. The roughly 650 bp TCR product was size-selected on a 2% E-gel SizeSelection system after Ampure bead purification. Before pooling, library quality was assessed on a Bioanalyzer, concentration was determined with Qubit, and library quantification was performed with the Kapa Library Quantification kit. An Illumina HiSeq 2500 was used to sequence the libraries paired-end at 2 x 150 bp. To increase sequence diversity, about 23-32% phiX was spiked into each library pool. The study's processing was this. The quality-filtered reads were processed with the UMI-based MiGEC pipeline, whose error correction step removed more than 80% of the raw TCR sequences. IMGT germline references were used for alignment of VDJ genes, and clonotypes were defined by a unique CDR3 amino acid sequence together with V-J genes. Clonal expansion, Shannon diversity, and CDR3 relatedness (CalcPairwiseDistances, ClusterSamples) were evaluated with VDJtools, and phylogenetic trees were built with CLCbio workbench. Expanded clones were defined as having at least 8 unique UMIs, based on coefficient-of-variation modelling across technical triplicates. Clones were called with MiXCR by TCRdb after fastp trimmed the public reads at Q25, and only in-frame beta chains were retained. Rows merge per CDR3 protein into single entries with the most common DNA and genes. The V and J calls reflect TCRdb's pipeline rather than the authors' work. The sample has about 66,000 distinct CDR3 sequences on record, 4.5% of them singletons. Jointly, the top ten make up approximately 7% of the sample.

Study-level results and caveats: No association of the MS cluster with clinical or MRI features was observed, and the need for larger cohorts was stated by the authors. In a phylogenetic analysis, the repertoires of 18 out of 34 MS patients fell into a single cluster of related CDR3 sequences, pointing to a possible signature at the repertoire level. Expanded clones from different subjects shared no identical CDR3 amino acid sequences, which suggests that TCR-beta repertoires were private in all groups. TCR clonal expansion was highest in HAM/TSP patients and lowest in MS patients, with MS patients falling below even healthy controls.

Unsorted PBMC libraries were generated from 2 million PBMCs stored in RNAlater at -80 °C until RNA extraction. Multiple sclerosis patients were enrolled in a US clinical protocol under which disease progression was evaluated by magnetic resonance imaging. Peripheral blood underwent Ficoll-Hypaque density gradient centrifugation to isolate PBMCs, which were then cryopreserved in liquid nitrogen. The V and J segments used are TRBV12-3 or TRBV12-4 and TRBJ2-5; TRBD2 might be the D gene, on 5 matching bases. The sequence derives from a man aged 25-40 years with multiple sclerosis. Sequenced material: PBMCs. Read as DNA, the sequence is TGTGCCAGCAGTTCTAGAAATGGGGAAGCGGCGACCCAGTACTTC. It codes for CASSSRNGEAATQYF.